A single sample gave rise to the 5 T cell receptor beta chains below, sequenced in a study of blood T cell repertoires in COVID-19. Repertoires were generated with immunoSEQ multiplex PCR, while TCRdb's copy carries only in-frame clones and drops some. The sample holds around 67,000 clones, about 81% seen once. The sample consisted of peripheral blood. The source is a human donor in a cohort sampled during active COVID-19.

The chain carries TRBV6-5 and TRBJ2-3; D is perhaps TRBD2 (5 bases). The CDR3 has 14 amino acids. V lost 4 bases, J lost 6 bases, and 14 bases lay in between. Germline CDR1 reads MNHEY; CDR2 reads SVGAGI. The CDR3 is CASSLDSLPDTQYF. DNA of the CDR3: TGTGCCAGCAGTTTGGACTCGCTGCCGGATACGCAGTATTTT.

The V gene is TRBV28, the J gene TRBJ2-7; TRBD2 matches at 10 bases. This CDR3 contains 15 residues. The germline gives CDR1 MDHEN, CDR2 SYDVKM. V lost 5 bases, J lost 6 bases, and 10 bases stayed unmatched. The CDR3 bases are TGTGCCAGCAGTCCCTCGTCGACTAGCGGGTTCGAGCAGTACTTC. Translating it yields CASSPSSTSGFEQYF. The complete variable domain, with remaining parts taken from reference TRBV28 and TRBJ2-7, reads DVKVTQSSRYLVKRTGEKVFLECVQDMDHENMFWYRQDPGLGLRLIYFSYDVKMKEKGDIPEGYSVSREKKERFSLILESASTNQTSMYLCASSPSSTSGFEQYFGPGTRLTVT.

This clone was picked up a small number of times. The chain carries TRBV10-1 and TRBJ2-1; 12 positions match TRBD1. The CDR3 length is 17 residues. Germline CDR1 and CDR2: WNHNN and SYGVQD (reference sequence). J was trimmed by 7 bases and V by 8 bases; bases with no gene match: 15. The CDR3 region has the DNA TGCGCCAGCCCGATCCGGGACAGGGGGCATGATTGGAATGAGCAGTTCTTC. Amino acid sequence: CASPIRDRGHDWNEQFF.

This clone was seen a handful of times. This sequence joins TRBV28 and TRBJ1-3; the D gene is possibly TRBD1 (5 bases). The CDR3 runs to 14 residues. CDR1 MDHEN and CDR2 SYDVKM come from the germline V gene. Trimming took 1 base from V and 4 from J, leaving 8 bases between them. The CDR3 protein is CASSLSGFGNTIYF. CDR3 nucleotide sequence: TGTGCCAGCAGTTTATCAGGGTTCGGAAACACCATATATTTT.

The chain uses TRBV10-3 and TRBJ1-1; D is unclear. The CDR3 loop spans 12 amino acids. V was cut by 10 bases and J by 8 bases, with 17 bases left in between. The germline V gene has CDR1 ENHRY and CDR2 SYGVKD. The CDR3 DNA is TGTGCCAACTCACCCGGGGTCGGGGAAGCTTTCTTT. It translates to CANSPGVGEAFF.